This TCR beta chain came from a study of T cells in Graves' hyperthyroidism and ophthalmopathy. Overall study findings and caveats: Clonotypes that were expanded in thyroid above 0.001 mostly appeared in blood too. The model foresaw ophthalmopathy a median about 6.1 months prior to onset.

Amplified TCR beta CDR3 regions derived from RNA transcripts. When the TCR CDR3 underwent first-round RT-PCR, the HTBI primer set was used. Each CDR3 protein gets one entry after TCRdb re-called the multiplex PCR reads with MiXCR. The profile covers 600,000 to 850,000 distinct CDR3 sequences, with 18% appearing a single time and around 15% taken by the ten largest. At first hyperthyroidism diagnosis, before any ophthalmopathy symptoms, the blood sample was collected. Source material for PBMCs was more than 9.5 ml fresh peripheral blood. V was shortened by 3 bases and J by 2 bases, with 14 bases between the two germline ends. This CDR3 has 16 residues. Germline V CDR1 and CDR2: MGHRA, YSYEKL. Note on this clonotype: Its matching antigen is unknown.

What was sequenced was blood. This receptor was taken from a woman aged 45-60 years with Graves' hyperthyroidism that later progressed to Graves' ophthalmopathy. The chain is built from TRBV4-1 and TRBJ1-3; perhaps TRBD1 as D (6 bases). DNA for the CDR3: TGCGCCAGCAGCCAGCAGCCCTCAGGGGCTGGAAACACCATATATTTT. Translation gives CASSQQPSGAGNTIYF.